A selection of T cell receptor beta chains follows, all from one sample in a study of blood T cell repertoires in COVID-19. Libraries were prepared by immunoSEQ multiplex PCR; TCRdb keeps only in-frame clonotypes and omits some of them. The sample holds about 250,000 clones; around 88% are singletons and the top ten take 0.75% to 0.9%. Sequences were obtained from peripheral blood. The receptors were gathered from a man younger than 40 with acute or convalescent COVID-19. The CDR3 runs from the conserved cysteine through the conserved F or W. The D gene is left open where the match is weak. The size entry is marked missing in some rows and otherwise reads once, few, many or a size class.

-	TRBV6-1	16	-	TRBJ1-2	TGTGCCAGCAGTGAATCCTGGACAGTTTCGAACTATGGCTACACCTTC	CASSESWTVSNYGYTF
-	TRBV11-1	16	-	TRBJ2-1	TGTGCCAGCAGCTTAGGGGATCAGGGGTCTTTCGATGAGCAGTTCTTC	CASSLGDQGSFDEQFF
TRBD1	TRBV5-8	14	-	TRBJ1-2	TGTGCCAGCAGCTTGAGGGACAGGGGAAGTGGCTACACCTTC	CASSLRDRGSGYTF
-	TRBV6-1	15	-	TRBJ2-7	TGTGCCAGCAGTGAAGCGGTGCCGGTCCTCTACGAGCAGTACTTC	CASSEAVPVLYEQYF
-	TRBV15	12	-	TRBJ1-6	TGTGCCACCAGCAGTTACCTCTCTAACCTCCACTTT	CATSSYLSNLHF
-	TRBV7-9	16	-	TRBJ1-1	TGTGCCAGCAGCTTTTATTTAGCGGGGCGCAGAACTGAAGCTTTCTTT	CASSFYLAGRRTEAFF
TRBD2	TRBV3-1/TRBV3-2	19	-	TRBJ2-3	TGTGCCAGCAGCCAAGCCTCGTTTCTAGCGGGGGGGGCGACAGATACGCAGTATTTT	CASSQASFLAGGATDTQYF
TRBD2	TRBV6-5	14	-	TRBJ2-7	TGTGCCACCACAACAGGGCTAGCGGGAGTACAACAGTACTTC	CATTTGLAGVQQYF
-	TRBV19	18	-	TRBJ1-5	TGTGCCAGTAGTATCTCCAAACAAGACTTGTATAGCAATCAGCCCCAGCATTTT	CASSISKQDLYSNQPQHF
-	TRBV23-1	16	-	TRBJ1-5	TGCGCCAGCAGTCAATCTCAAACAGACATCAATCAGCCCCAGCATTTT	CASSQSQTDINQPQHF
TRBD1	TRBV28	14	-	TRBJ1-1	TGTGCCAGCAGTCCGACAGGGAAGGGGACTGAAGCTTTCTTT	CASSPTGKGTEAFF
TRBD1	TRBV25-1	15	-	TRBJ2-3	TGTGCCAGCAGTCCCCTCCGCGTCGGGGACAGGTCGCAGTATTTT	CASSPLRVGDRSQYF
TRBD1	TRBV6-5	15	-	TRBJ1-2	TGTGCCAGCAGCCGGGGACAGTGGGGCTTTGATGGCTACACCTTC	CASSRGQWGFDGYTF
-	TRBV5-1	11	-	TRBJ2-1	TGCGCCAGCAGCTTGAGCGATGAGCAGTTCTTC	CASSLSDEQFF
-	TRBV30	14	-	TRBJ2-3	TGTGCCTGGAGTGTACGAGGCGGCACAGATACGCAGTATTTT	CAWSVRGGTDTQYF
-	TRBV19	15	-	TRBJ2-1	TGTGCCAGTAGTAGGGACGGGAGCTCCTACAATGAGCAGTTCTTC	CASSRDGSSYNEQFF
TRBD2	TRBV10-3	14	-	TRBJ2-5	TGTGCCATCAGTGAAATTCCGGGGGGAGAGACCCAGTACTTC	CAISEIPGGETQYF
-	TRBV7-9	13	-	TRBJ2-3	TGTGCCAGCAGCCGGACACAGCCAGATACGCAGTATTTT	CASSRTQPDTQYF
TRBD1	TRBV6-5	15	-	TRBJ1-1	TGTGCCAGCAGGGAGGGGACAGGCGTTTCGACTGAAGCTTTCTTT	CASREGTGVSTEAFF
-	TRBV30	13	once	TRBJ1-2	TGTGCCTGGAGTGTAGGGGTTGGCTATGGCTACACCTTC	CAWSVGVGYGYTF
-	TRBV30	13	-	TRBJ1-5	TGTGCCTGGAGTTACTATAGCAATCAGCCCCAGCATTTT	CAWSYYSNQPQHF
-	TRBV29-1	13	-	TRBJ1-1	TGCAGCGTTGTTAGCTTTTTGAACACTGAAGCTTTCTTT	CSVVSFLNTEAFF
TRBD1	TRBV6-4	13	-	TRBJ1-1	TGTGCCAGCAGCCAGGGGGCAGGAACTGAAGCTTTCTTT	CASSQGAGTEAFF
TRBD2	TRBV5-8	13	-	TRBJ2-5	TGTGCCAGCAGCCGGACTAGACAAGAGACCCAGTACTTC	CASSRTRQETQYF
-	TRBV12-2	16	-	TRBJ1-2	TGTGCAAGTCGCTCCTCGGACAGGCAGGAGGCATATGGCTACACCTTC	CASRSSDRQEAYGYTF
TRBD1	TRBV11-2	15	-	TRBJ1-1	TGTGCCAGCAGCTTAGGGGACAGGGGGGATACTGAAGCTTTCTTT	CASSLGDRGDTEAFF
TRBD1	TRBV19	13	few	TRBJ2-7	TGTGCCAGTAGTATCGGGACAGTCTACGAGCAGTACTTC	CASSIGTVYEQYF